Following are 14 T cell receptor beta chains from one sample sequenced in a study of T cell responses to AZD1222 COVID-19 vaccine. Some clones are missing from TCRdb's copy, which holds only in-frame ones; the method was immunoSEQ multiplex PCR. The sample records around 110,000 clones, about 90% being singletons. This specimen consisted of peripheral blood, obtained on day 0 of AZD1222 vaccination. These receptors were obtained from an adult in good health.

This clone was seen a handful of times. This chain joins TRBV18 and TRBJ2-7; D may correspond to TRBD1 or TRBD2 (5 bases each). The CDR3 sequence is 14 residues long. CDR1 is KGHSH and CDR2 is LQKENI in the germline V gene. Trimming removed 3 bases from V and 7 bases from J, with 16 bases in between. CDR3 residues: CASSPTRGGGEQYF. For the CDR3, the DNA is TGTGCCAGCTCACCGACTCGGGGCGGCGGAGAGCAGTACTTC.

The chain combines TRBV4-2 with TRBJ2-7, with TRBD2 matching 8 bases. Trimming at V came to 0 bases and at J to 2 bases, leaving 6 bases not matched to a gene. CDR1 is LGHNA and CDR2 is YNFKEQ in the germline V gene. The CDR3 length is 16 residues. The CDR3 bases are TGTGCCAGCAGCCAAGATCCAAGCGGGAGTGCCTACGAGCAGTACTTC. This codes for CASSQDPSGSAYEQYF.

V usage is TRBV28 and J usage is TRBJ1-6, with TRBD1 as a possible D gene (5 bases). The CDR3 has 14 amino acids. V lost 5 bases and J lost 9, with 14 bases in between. The germline gives CDR1 MDHEN, CDR2 SYDVKM. CDR3 residues: CASSPSGGGSPLHF. The CDR3 DNA sequence: TGTGCCAGCAGTCCCTCCGGGGGAGGTTCACCCCTCCACTTT.

V is TRBV27 and J is TRBJ2-6, with 9 bases fitting TRBD1. The V gene end was trimmed by 5 bases and the J gene end by 12 bases; junction bases not matched to a gene: 11. The CDR3 runs 15 residues. CDR1 is MNHEY, CDR2 SMNVEV, per germline (reference sequence). The CDR3 region is CASSAPGTGRPVLTF. The CDR3 nucleotides read TGTGCCAGCAGTGCCCCCGGGACAGGGCGCCCCGTCCTGACTTTC.

V gene TRBV19 combines with J gene TRBJ1-4, with 8 positions matching TRBD1. V shed 6 bases and J 10 bases; nucleotides not matched to a gene: 13. Germline assignment: CDR1 LNHDA and CDR2 SQIVND (reference sequence). The CDR3 consists of 15 residues. The CDR3 sequence: CASSRGQAEVGKLFF. For the CDR3, the DNA is TGTGCCAGTAGCAGGGGGCAGGCCGAAGTTGGAAAACTGTTTTTT.

This chain connects TRBV6-2 or TRBV6-3 to TRBJ2-7; the D is unclear. Trimming cost V 7 bases and J 4 bases, with 14 bases left between them. Germline values: CDR1 MNHEY, CDR2 SVGEGT. The CDR3 is made up of 13 amino acids. The chain's CDR3 is CASTPSGKYEQYF. The CDR3 DNA follows: TGTGCCAGCACCCCGTCGGGCAAATACGAGCAGTACTTC.

The genes are TRBV9 and TRBJ1-6; TRBD1 might be the D (5 bases). V gave up 3 bases and J gave up 7 bases, with 20 bases separating them. The CDR3 is 17 amino acids. Germline V CDR1 and CDR2: SGDLS, YYNGEE. The CDR3 is CASSADGGGAGNSPLHF. The DNA of the CDR3 is TGTGCCAGCAGCGCCGACGGGGGAGGCGCTGGCAATTCACCCCTCCACTTT.

This clone showed up just a few times. J is TRBJ1-1 and V is TRBV19, with D maybe TRBD1 (6 bases). V was pared by 5 bases and J by 6 bases, with 13 bases between. This CDR3 has 13 amino acids. The germline V gene has CDR1 LNHDA and CDR2 SQIVND (reference sequence). The CDR3 region is CASSLGQYSEAFF. The CDR3 DNA follows: TGTGCCAGTAGTTTGGGACAATACTCTGAAGCTTTCTTT.

This clone was seen a single time. The chain is built from TRBV4-2 and TRBJ1-4; TRBD1 might be the D (6 bases). V dropped 4 bases and J dropped 5 bases, with 14 bases sitting between them. Germline CDR1 is LGHNA and CDR2 is YNFKEQ. The CDR3 runs 15 residues. DNA for the CDR3: TGTGCCAGCAGCCGTAGGGGGGACCCGAATGAAAAACTGTTTTTT. Encoded protein: CASSRRGDPNEKLFF.

This rearrangement joins TRBV6-1 to TRBJ1-2; D gene ambiguous. The V end was cut by 2 bases, the J end by 4 bases, with 14 bases between. The CDR3 consists of 15 residues. CDR1 and CDR2 (germline): MNHNS, SASEGT. The CDR3 reads CASSERWTVLYGYTF. As DNA, the CDR3 is TGTGCCAGCAGTGAAAGGTGGACGGTGCTCTATGGCTACACCTTC.

J is TRBJ2-1 and V is TRBV7-3; 11 nucleotides line up with TRBD2. The germline gives CDR1 SGHTA, CDR2 FQGTGA. The V segment lost 4 bases and the J segment 7 bases; nucleotides outside the gene matches: 6. The CDR3 length is 15 residues. The CDR3 here is CASSSPTSGGNEQFF. For the CDR3, the DNA is TGTGCCAGCAGCTCTCCCACTAGCGGGGGTAATGAGCAGTTCTTC.

This clone has more than one count but fewer than ten. The genes are TRBV7-6 and TRBJ2-5; TRBD2 is a possible D gene (6 bases). Trimming shortened V by 0 bases and J by 4 bases, and 15 bases separated the two germline ends. The CDR3 extends over 16 amino acids. From germline, CDR1 is SGHVS and CDR2 FNYEAQ. In nucleotides, the CDR3 is TGTGCCAGCAGCTTAGCGACACTAGCAATTGGAGAGACCCAGTACTTC. Amino acids: CASSLATLAIGETQYF.

This clone appeared once. The rearrangement joins TRBV12-3 or TRBV12-4 to TRBJ1-1; no definite D call. Trimming left V 6 bases short and J 4 bases short, with 12 bases between. This CDR3 has 13 amino acids. CDR3 residues: CASRLSGSTEAFF. The CDR3 DNA follows: TGTGCCAGCAGGCTCTCAGGTAGCACTGAAGCTTTCTTT.

CDR3 loop: CASRTIRGGSANTDTQYF. CDR3 nucleotides: TGTGCCAGCAGGACTATTAGAGGGGGATCCGCTAACACAGATACGCAGTATTTT. J is TRBJ2-3 and V is TRBV27; tentatively, D is TRBD1 (6 bases). CDR1 is MNHEY, CDR2 SMNVEV, per germline (reference sequence). This CDR3 is 18 amino acids long. V was cut by 6 bases and J by 2 bases, with 24 bases left in between.